This entry features one T cell receptor beta chain sequence. V dropped 10 bases and J dropped 3; count of bases not matched to a gene: 9. This CDR3 has 13 amino acids. Germline CDR1 and CDR2: MNHNS and SASEGT. This record belongs to a study of T cell changes during pregnancy in multiple sclerosis. Data came from immunoSEQ multiplex PCR; TCRdb stores just in-frame clones and leaves some out. Of roughly 32,000 clones detected, about 89% appear once; the ten largest clones hold 11%. Sample: CD8+ T cells from peripheral blood mononuclear cells, taken in the third trimester of pregnancy. The TCR originated in a female donor with multiple sclerosis, enrolled in a pregnancy study. V and J are TRBV6-1 and TRBJ2-7; 7 bases line up with TRBD1. CDR3 sequence reads: CAIIDRAIYEQYF. In nucleotides, the CDR3 is TGTGCCATCATCGACAGGGCGATCTACGAGCAGTACTTC.